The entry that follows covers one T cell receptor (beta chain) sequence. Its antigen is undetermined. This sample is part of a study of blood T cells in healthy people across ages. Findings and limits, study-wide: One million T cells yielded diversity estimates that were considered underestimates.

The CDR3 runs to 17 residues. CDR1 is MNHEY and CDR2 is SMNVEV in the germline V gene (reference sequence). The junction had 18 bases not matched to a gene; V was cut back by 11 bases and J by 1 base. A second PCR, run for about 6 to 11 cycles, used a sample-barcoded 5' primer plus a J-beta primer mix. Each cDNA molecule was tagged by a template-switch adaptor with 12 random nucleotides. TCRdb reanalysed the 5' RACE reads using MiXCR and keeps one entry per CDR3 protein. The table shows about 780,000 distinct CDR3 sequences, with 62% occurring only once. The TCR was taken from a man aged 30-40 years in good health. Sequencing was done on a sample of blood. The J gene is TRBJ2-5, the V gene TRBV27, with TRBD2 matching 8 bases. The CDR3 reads CAASGRGAISFQETQYF. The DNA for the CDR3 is TGTGCCGCGTCGGGGCGGGGGGCCATCTCTTTCCAAGAGACCCAGTACTTC.